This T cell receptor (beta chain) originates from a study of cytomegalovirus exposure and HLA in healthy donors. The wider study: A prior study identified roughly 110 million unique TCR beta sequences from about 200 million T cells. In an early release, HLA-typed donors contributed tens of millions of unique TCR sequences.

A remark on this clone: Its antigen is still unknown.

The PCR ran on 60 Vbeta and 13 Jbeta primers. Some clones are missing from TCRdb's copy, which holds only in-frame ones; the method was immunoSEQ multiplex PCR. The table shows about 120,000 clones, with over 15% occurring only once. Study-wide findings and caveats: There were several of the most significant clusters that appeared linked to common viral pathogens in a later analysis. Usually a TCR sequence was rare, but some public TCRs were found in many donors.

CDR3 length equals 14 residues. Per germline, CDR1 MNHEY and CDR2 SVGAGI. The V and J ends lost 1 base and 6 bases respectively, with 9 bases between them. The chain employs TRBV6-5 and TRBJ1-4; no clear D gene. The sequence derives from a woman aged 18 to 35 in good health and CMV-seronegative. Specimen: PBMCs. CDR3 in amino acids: CASSYYSADEKLFF. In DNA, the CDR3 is TGTGCCAGCAGTTACTATTCAGCGGATGAAAAACTGTTTTTT.